This T cell receptor (beta chain) originates from a study of control samples from healthy donors and cancer patients. Per germline, CDR1 MNHEY and CDR2 SMNVEV (reference sequence). V was shortened by 5 bases and J by 0 bases, with 10 bases between the two germline ends. This CDR3 has 14 residues. Assay: immunoSEQ multiplex PCR; the TCRdb copy retains only in-frame clones and omits some. This repertoire shows some 56,000 clones, 85% to 95% found once; its top ten account for about 2.4%. V and J are TRBV27 and TRBJ1-1, with D unclear. The receptor was isolated from a man aged 25 to 40 in good health. The sequencing sample was made of blood. CDR3 in amino acids: CASSPHGVNTEAFF. The CDR3, as DNA: TGTGCCAGCAGTCCCCACGGGGTGAACACTGAAGCTTTCTTT.